The 27 T cell receptor beta chains presented below share a single source sample, sequenced in a study of breast tumors, draining lymph nodes, adjacent tissues. TCRdb called the multiplex PCR reads again in MiXCR, with one record for every CDR3 protein. The data contain 20,000 to 25,000 distinct CDR3 sequences, about two fifths of them singletons. The sequenced sample was breast tumor tissue. The origin of the receptors is a female donor with breast cancer. Some clones in this sample may be carry-over from other donors' samples.

This clonotype was recorded many times. A much bigger clone sits one base away, suggesting this may be a read error. The genes are TRBV11-2 and TRBJ2-7; D is unclear. The V gene lost 6 bases and the J gene lost 6 bases, with 15 bases spanning the gap. Per the germline V gene, CDR1 is SGHAT and CDR2 is FQNNGV. The CDR3 sequence is 13 residues long. This chain's CDR3 is CASSSPGMAEQYF. DNA of the CDR3: TGTGCCAGCAGTTCACCTGGGATGGCCGAGCAGTACTTC.

This clonotype appeared a few times. The chain links TRBV18 to TRBJ1-3; D unresolved. In germline, CDR1 is KGHSH, CDR2 LQKENI. The CDR3 has 16 amino acids. The V end was cut by 3 bases, the J end by 1 base, with 13 bases between. The DNA for the CDR3 is TGTGCCAGCTCACCGGCCATTACGAGATCTGGAAACACCATATATTTT. Translated, it gives CASSPAITRSGNTIYF.

In nucleotides, the CDR3 is TGTGCCAGCAGTGGCAGGGGACCCACAGATACGCAGTATTTT. This encodes CASSGRGPTDTQYF. The V call is TRBV6-1, the J call TRBJ2-3; D might be TRBD1 (6 bases). In germline, CDR1 is MNHNS, CDR2 SASEGT. The CDR3 extends over 14 amino acids. V was shortened by 4 bases and J by 2 bases, with 10 bases between the two germline ends.

The chain couples TRBV6-1 to TRBJ2-1; D possibly corresponds to TRBD2 (7 bases). There are 18 residues in the CDR3. V was shortened by 7 bases and J by 0 bases, with 22 bases between the two germline ends. Per germline, CDR1 MNHNS and CDR2 SASEGT. The CDR3 spells CASNNLGGGGSSYNEQFF. For the CDR3, the DNA is TGTGCCAGCAACAATCTGGGGGGCGGGGGAAGCTCCTACAATGAGCAGTTCTTC.

Notes on this clonotype: A much larger clone differs by one base, so this may be a read error. The chain recombines TRBV19 with TRBJ2-1; 11 bases match TRBD2. Germline V gene data show CDR1 as LNHDA and CDR2 as SQIVND (reference sequence). This CDR3 is 17 amino acids long. The chain's CDR3 is CASSARLAGQTNNEQSF. The CDR3 region has the DNA TGTGCCAGTAGTGCTAGACTAGCGGGACAGACGAACAATGAGCAGTCCTTC.

This clonotype has at least ten counts. The chain employs TRBV7-9 and TRBJ1-2; perhaps TRBD1 as D (6 bases). Germline V lookup: CDR1 SEHNR, CDR2 FQNEAQ (reference sequence). Trimming removed 5 bases from V and 6 bases from J, with 19 bases in between. The CDR3 is made up of 15 amino acids. The CDR3 coding sequence is TGTGCCAGCAGCCCCACGGGGGCCGCCTGGGATGGCTACACCTTC. Translated, it gives CASSPTGAAWDGYTF.

The J gene is TRBJ2-1, the V gene TRBV5-6; 8 bases map to TRBD2. J gave up 12 bases and V 0 bases, and 17 bases lay outside the gene matches. This CDR3 region has 17 residues. Per the germline V gene, CDR1 is SGHDT and CDR2 is YYEEEE. CDR3 loop: CASSLEGGGRTSIWQFF. The DNA of the CDR3 is TGTGCCAGCAGCTTGGAGGGCGGGGGGCGTACTTCAATTTGGCAGTTCTTC.

This clonotype is medium-sized in the sample. The V call is TRBV2, the J call TRBJ1-4; D remains unclear. Germline V gene lookup returns CDR1 SNHLY and CDR2 FYNNEI. The CDR3 length is 14 residues. V was shortened by 7 bases and J by 0 bases, with 9 bases between the two germline ends. Written as DNA, the CDR3 is TGTGCCAGCATGATACCTGCAACTAATGAAAAACTGTTTTTT. Amino acids: CASMIPATNEKLFF. Full variable domain (outside the CDR3, taken from reference TRBV2 and TRBJ1-4): EPEVTQTPSHQVTQMGQEVILRCVPISNHLYFYWYRQILGQKVEFLVSFYNNEISEKSEIFDDQFSVERPDGSNFTLKIRSTKLEDSAMYFCASMIPATNEKLFFGSGTQLSVL.

At least ten counts were recorded for this clonotype. The rearrangement links TRBV2 to TRBJ2-5, with D tentatively TRBD1 (6 bases). V lost 7 bases, J lost 5 bases, and 11 bases lay in between. This CDR3 comprises 12 residues. Germline V gene data show CDR1 as SNHLY and CDR2 as FYNNEI. CDR3 sequence: CASMKGEETQYF. The DNA for the CDR3 is TGTGCCAGCATGAAGGGGGAGGAGACCCAGTACTTC.

The J gene is TRBJ2-7, the V gene TRBV11-2; a weak D match, TRBD1 (5 bases). Germline CDR1 SGHAT, CDR2 FQNNGV. The V end was cut by 5 bases, the J end by 3 bases, with 8 bases between. This CDR3 spans 12 amino acids. The CDR3 loop is CASSTQGYEQYF. Written as DNA, the CDR3 is TGTGCCAGCAGCACTCAGGGCTACGAGCAGTACTTC.

Of note for this clonotype: Germline is not matched at one junction end, which may reflect a read error. V and J are TRBV20-1 and TRBJ1-6, with D unresolved. Per germline, CDR1 DFQATT and CDR2 SNEGSKA (reference sequence). The CDR3 contains 16 residues. The CDR3 here is CSAREDAISCNSPLHF. CDR3 sequence (DNA): TGCAGTGCTAGAGAGGACGCAATCTCCTGTAATTCACCCCTCCACTTT.

Relative to its sample, this clonotype is medium-sized. The chain recombines TRBV5-1 with TRBJ2-3; 11 nucleotides agree with TRBD2. J lost 3 bases, V lost 0 bases, and 3 bases had no gene match. There are 16 residues in the CDR3. The germline gives CDR1 SGHRS, CDR2 YFSETQ. CDR3 sequence: CASSLGGTSGTDTQYF. CDR3 nucleotides: TGCGCCAGCAGCTTGGGAGGGACTAGCGGAACAGATACGCAGTATTTT.

Within the sample, this clonotype is medium-sized. The chain combines TRBV25-1 with TRBJ1-6, with a weak D call TRBD1 (5 bases). Trimming left V 1 base short and J 7 bases short, with 8 bases between. Per germline, CDR1 MGHDK and CDR2 SYGVNS. This CDR3 contains 14 residues. The CDR3 region is CASSEFGANSPLHF. The CDR3 DNA follows: TGTGCCAGCAGTGAATTTGGGGCCAATTCACCCCTCCACTTT.

J is TRBJ2-6 and V is TRBV12-3 or TRBV12-4, with 12 bases fitting TRBD1. V was pared by 6 bases and J by 0 bases, with 12 bases of the junction left unmatched. The CDR3 loop spans 20 amino acids. The CDR3 region is CASSPVWGQGASSGANVLTF. CDR3 nucleotides: TGTGCCAGCAGCCCTGTTTGGGGACAGGGGGCGAGCTCTGGGGCCAACGTCCTGACTTTC.

The chain carries TRBV5-1 and TRBJ2-3; 9 positions match TRBD1. The length of the CDR3 is 16 residues. Germline CDR1 and CDR2: SGHRS and YFSETQ. Trimming at V came to 0 bases and at J to 5 bases, leaving 7 bases not matched to a gene. The CDR3 reads CASSLVGTGSGDTQYF. In DNA, the CDR3 is TGCGCCAGCAGCTTGGTCGGGACAGGGTCGGGAGATACGCAGTATTTT. Full variable domain (rest looked up from reference TRBV5-1 and TRBJ2-3): KAGVTQTPRYLIKTRGQQVTLSCSPISGHRSVSWYQQTPGQGLQFLFEYFSETQRNKGNFPGRFSGRQFSNSRSEMNVSTLELGDSALYLCASSLVGTGSGDTQYFGPGTRLTVL.

The rearrangement uses TRBV2 and TRBJ2-3, with TRBD2 matching over 9 bases. The CDR3 is 16 amino acids. V lost 7 bases, J lost 2 bases, and 10 bases stayed unmatched. CDR1 is SNHLY, CDR2 FYNNEI, per germline. The CDR3 region has the DNA TGTGCCAGCACGGTGCGGCGGGGGGGTAACACAGATACGCAGTATTTT. It yields the protein CASTVRRGGNTDTQYF.

Ten or more counts support this clonotype. The rearrangement uses TRBV20-1 and TRBJ2-7; 13 bases are shared with TRBD2. This CDR3 has 14 amino acids. The germline V gene encodes CDR1 DFQATT and CDR2 SNEGSKA (reference sequence). The V and J ends lost 5 bases and 2 bases, in that order; junction bases with no gene match: 3. CDR3 bases: TGCAGTGCTGGGGGACTAGCGGGGCCCTACGAGCAGTACTTC. It is translated as CSAGGLAGPYEQYF.

V and J are TRBV29-1 and TRBJ2-5; D is unclear. This CDR3 has 14 residues. With 6 bases removed from V and 5 bases from J, the gap between germline ends came to 19 bases. CDR1 is SQVTM, CDR2 ANQGSEA, per germline. The CDR3 reads CSVLNEPSEETQYF. In DNA form, the CDR3 reads TGCAGCGTCCTAAACGAGCCCTCGGAGGAGACCCAGTACTTC.

V is TRBV18 and J is TRBJ2-1, with 10 bases identical to TRBD2. The CDR3 has 13 residues. Germline V CDR1 and CDR2: KGHSH, LQKENI. The V segment lost 3 bases and the J segment 10 bases; nucleotides outside the gene matches: 3. The CDR3 protein is CASSPGLAAEQFF. The CDR3 DNA follows: TGTGCCAGCTCACCCGGACTAGCGGCCGAGCAGTTCTTC.

The sample holds many counts of this clonotype. V is TRBV4-2 and J is TRBJ2-7; TRBD1 is a possible D gene (6 bases). The CDR3 has 12 residues. V lost 1 base and J lost 6, with 7 bases in between. Germline values: CDR1 LGHNA, CDR2 YNFKEQ. The chain's CDR3 is CASSQGGGEQYF. The DNA of the CDR3 is TGTGCCAGCAGCCAAGGAGGGGGCGAGCAGTACTTC.

This clonotype was counted many times. CDR3 protein: CATSLAGGETQYF. As DNA, the CDR3 is TGTGCCACCAGTCTCGCGGGAGGGGAGACCCAGTACTTC. The chain has TRBV24-1 and TRBJ2-5, with 9 bases that match TRBD2. Germline-derived CDR1 and CDR2 are KGHDR and SFDVKD. The length of the CDR3 is 13 residues. V lost 6 bases to trimming and J lost 5 bases; unmatched junction nucleotides: 3.

The chain links TRBV6-4 to TRBJ2-1; 14 bases align to TRBD2. Germline CDR1 reads MRHNA; CDR2 reads SNTAGT. This CDR3 has 16 amino acids. The junction had 5 bases not matched to a gene; V was cut back by 0 bases and J by 10 bases. For the CDR3, the DNA is TGTGCCAGCAGTGACTCGAGCGGACTAGCGGGGGGCGAGCAGTTCTTC. Protein: CASSDSSGLAGGEQFF.

Notes on this clonotype: A read error may be the cause here, since a much bigger clone is one base away. This sequence joins TRBV12-5 and TRBJ1-5; D is undetermined. The CDR3 is 12 amino acids. Germline CDR1 reads LGHNT; CDR2 reads FRNRAP. Here the CDR3 reads CASGIRNQPLHF. The CDR3 coding sequence is TGTGCTAGTGGTATCAGAAATCAGCCCCTGCATTTT.

The chain combines TRBV29-1 with TRBJ2-2; unclear D gene. CDR3 size: 13 residues. Germline CDR1 is SQVTM and CDR2 is ANQGSEA. V was shortened by 3 bases and J by 0 bases, with 5 bases between the two germline ends. CDR3 loop: CSVDSPNTGELFF. The CDR3, as DNA: TGCAGCGTTGACAGTCCGAACACCGGGGAGCTGTTTTTT.

V gene TRBV20-1 combines with J gene TRBJ1-5, with 9 nucleotides matching TRBD1. The CDR3 has 14 amino acids. J lost 5 bases, V lost 6 bases, and 8 bases had no gene match. CDR1 and CDR2 (germline): DFQATT, SNEGSKA (reference sequence). The CDR3 nucleotides are TGCAGTGCCGCACCGGGACAGGGATATCAGCCCCAGCATTTT. Its translation: CSAAPGQGYQPQHF.

By sample fraction, this clonotype is medium-sized (0.01 to 0.1%). This CDR3 is CATDDLASDTQYF. The CDR3 bases are TGTGCCACAGATGACCTGGCCTCGGATACGCAGTATTTT. The V call is TRBV24-1, the J call TRBJ2-3, with D unclear. The length of the CDR3 is 13 residues. CDR1 KGHDR and CDR2 SFDVKD come from the germline V gene. Trimming removed 10 bases from V and 6 bases from J, with 16 bases in between.

The J gene is TRBJ2-7, the V gene TRBV12-3 or TRBV12-4; 13 nucleotides match TRBD2. The junction had 3 bases not matched to a gene; V was cut back by 4 bases and J by 6 bases. The CDR3 loop spans 14 amino acids. CDR3 loop: CASSSRTSGSEQYF. The CDR3 nucleotides are TGTGCCAGCAGTTCGCGGACTAGCGGGAGCGAGCAGTACTTC.